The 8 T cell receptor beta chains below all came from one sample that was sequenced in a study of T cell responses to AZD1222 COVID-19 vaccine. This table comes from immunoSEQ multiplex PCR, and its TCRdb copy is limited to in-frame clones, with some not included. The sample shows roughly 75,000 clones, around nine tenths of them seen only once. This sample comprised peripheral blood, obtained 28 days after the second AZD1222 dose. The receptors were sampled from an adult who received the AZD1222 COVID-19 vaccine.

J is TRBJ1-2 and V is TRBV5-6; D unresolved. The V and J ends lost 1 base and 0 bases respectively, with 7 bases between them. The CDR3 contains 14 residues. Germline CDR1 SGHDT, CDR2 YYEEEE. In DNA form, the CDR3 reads TGTGCCAGCAGCTTGTGGGGATCTAACTATGGCTACACCTTC. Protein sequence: CASSLWGSNYGYTF.

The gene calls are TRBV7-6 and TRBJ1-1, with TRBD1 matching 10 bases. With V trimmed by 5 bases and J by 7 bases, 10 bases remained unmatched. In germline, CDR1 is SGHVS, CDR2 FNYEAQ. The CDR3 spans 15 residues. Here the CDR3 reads CASSRMGQGSGEAFF. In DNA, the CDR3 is TGTGCCAGCAGCCGAATGGGACAGGGGTCGGGTGAAGCTTTCTTT.

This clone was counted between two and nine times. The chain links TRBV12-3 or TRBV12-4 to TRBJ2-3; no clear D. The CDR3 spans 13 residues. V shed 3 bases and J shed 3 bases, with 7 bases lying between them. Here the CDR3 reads CASSFGSTDTQYF. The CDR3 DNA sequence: TGTGCCAGCAGTTTTGGATCGACAGATACGCAGTATTTT.

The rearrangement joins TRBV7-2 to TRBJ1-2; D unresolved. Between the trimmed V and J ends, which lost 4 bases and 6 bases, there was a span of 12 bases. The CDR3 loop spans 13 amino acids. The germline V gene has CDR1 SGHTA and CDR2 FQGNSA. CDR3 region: CASSSAAGNGYTF. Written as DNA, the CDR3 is TGTGCCAGCAGCTCCGCGGCGGGGAATGGCTACACCTTC.

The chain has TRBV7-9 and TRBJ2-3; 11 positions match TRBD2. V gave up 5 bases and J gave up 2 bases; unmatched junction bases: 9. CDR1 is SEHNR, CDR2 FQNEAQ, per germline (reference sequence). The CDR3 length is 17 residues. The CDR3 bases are TGTGCCAGCAGCGTAGGGGGACTAGCGGCGCTCACAGATACGCAGTATTTT. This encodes CASSVGGLAALTDTQYF. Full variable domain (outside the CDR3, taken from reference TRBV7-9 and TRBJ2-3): DTGVSQNPRHKITKRGQNVTFRCDPISEHNRLYWYRQTLGQGPEFLTYFQNEAQLEKSRLLSDRFSAERPKGSFSTLEIQRTEQGDSAMYLCASSVGGLAALTDTQYFGPGTRLTVL.

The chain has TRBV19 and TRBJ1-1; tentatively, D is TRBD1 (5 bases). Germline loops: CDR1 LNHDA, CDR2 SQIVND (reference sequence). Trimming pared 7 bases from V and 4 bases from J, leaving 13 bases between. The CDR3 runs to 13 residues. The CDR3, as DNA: TGTGCCAGTACCCCCACGGGGGGCACTGAAGCTTTCTTT. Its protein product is CASTPTGGTEAFF.

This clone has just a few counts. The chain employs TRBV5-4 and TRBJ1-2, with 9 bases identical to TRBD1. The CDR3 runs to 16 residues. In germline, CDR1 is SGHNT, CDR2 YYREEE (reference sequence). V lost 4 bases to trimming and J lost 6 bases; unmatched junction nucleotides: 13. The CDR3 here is CASSVNTGGAGNGYTF. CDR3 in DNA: TGTGCCAGCAGCGTTAACACAGGGGGCGCCGGGAATGGCTACACCTTC.

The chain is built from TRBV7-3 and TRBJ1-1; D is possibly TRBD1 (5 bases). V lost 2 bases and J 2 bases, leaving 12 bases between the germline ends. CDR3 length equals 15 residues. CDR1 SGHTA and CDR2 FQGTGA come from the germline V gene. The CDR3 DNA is TGTGCCAGCAGCTTATTGGGGCAGACAAACACTGAAGCTTTCTTT. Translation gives CASSLLGQTNTEAFF.